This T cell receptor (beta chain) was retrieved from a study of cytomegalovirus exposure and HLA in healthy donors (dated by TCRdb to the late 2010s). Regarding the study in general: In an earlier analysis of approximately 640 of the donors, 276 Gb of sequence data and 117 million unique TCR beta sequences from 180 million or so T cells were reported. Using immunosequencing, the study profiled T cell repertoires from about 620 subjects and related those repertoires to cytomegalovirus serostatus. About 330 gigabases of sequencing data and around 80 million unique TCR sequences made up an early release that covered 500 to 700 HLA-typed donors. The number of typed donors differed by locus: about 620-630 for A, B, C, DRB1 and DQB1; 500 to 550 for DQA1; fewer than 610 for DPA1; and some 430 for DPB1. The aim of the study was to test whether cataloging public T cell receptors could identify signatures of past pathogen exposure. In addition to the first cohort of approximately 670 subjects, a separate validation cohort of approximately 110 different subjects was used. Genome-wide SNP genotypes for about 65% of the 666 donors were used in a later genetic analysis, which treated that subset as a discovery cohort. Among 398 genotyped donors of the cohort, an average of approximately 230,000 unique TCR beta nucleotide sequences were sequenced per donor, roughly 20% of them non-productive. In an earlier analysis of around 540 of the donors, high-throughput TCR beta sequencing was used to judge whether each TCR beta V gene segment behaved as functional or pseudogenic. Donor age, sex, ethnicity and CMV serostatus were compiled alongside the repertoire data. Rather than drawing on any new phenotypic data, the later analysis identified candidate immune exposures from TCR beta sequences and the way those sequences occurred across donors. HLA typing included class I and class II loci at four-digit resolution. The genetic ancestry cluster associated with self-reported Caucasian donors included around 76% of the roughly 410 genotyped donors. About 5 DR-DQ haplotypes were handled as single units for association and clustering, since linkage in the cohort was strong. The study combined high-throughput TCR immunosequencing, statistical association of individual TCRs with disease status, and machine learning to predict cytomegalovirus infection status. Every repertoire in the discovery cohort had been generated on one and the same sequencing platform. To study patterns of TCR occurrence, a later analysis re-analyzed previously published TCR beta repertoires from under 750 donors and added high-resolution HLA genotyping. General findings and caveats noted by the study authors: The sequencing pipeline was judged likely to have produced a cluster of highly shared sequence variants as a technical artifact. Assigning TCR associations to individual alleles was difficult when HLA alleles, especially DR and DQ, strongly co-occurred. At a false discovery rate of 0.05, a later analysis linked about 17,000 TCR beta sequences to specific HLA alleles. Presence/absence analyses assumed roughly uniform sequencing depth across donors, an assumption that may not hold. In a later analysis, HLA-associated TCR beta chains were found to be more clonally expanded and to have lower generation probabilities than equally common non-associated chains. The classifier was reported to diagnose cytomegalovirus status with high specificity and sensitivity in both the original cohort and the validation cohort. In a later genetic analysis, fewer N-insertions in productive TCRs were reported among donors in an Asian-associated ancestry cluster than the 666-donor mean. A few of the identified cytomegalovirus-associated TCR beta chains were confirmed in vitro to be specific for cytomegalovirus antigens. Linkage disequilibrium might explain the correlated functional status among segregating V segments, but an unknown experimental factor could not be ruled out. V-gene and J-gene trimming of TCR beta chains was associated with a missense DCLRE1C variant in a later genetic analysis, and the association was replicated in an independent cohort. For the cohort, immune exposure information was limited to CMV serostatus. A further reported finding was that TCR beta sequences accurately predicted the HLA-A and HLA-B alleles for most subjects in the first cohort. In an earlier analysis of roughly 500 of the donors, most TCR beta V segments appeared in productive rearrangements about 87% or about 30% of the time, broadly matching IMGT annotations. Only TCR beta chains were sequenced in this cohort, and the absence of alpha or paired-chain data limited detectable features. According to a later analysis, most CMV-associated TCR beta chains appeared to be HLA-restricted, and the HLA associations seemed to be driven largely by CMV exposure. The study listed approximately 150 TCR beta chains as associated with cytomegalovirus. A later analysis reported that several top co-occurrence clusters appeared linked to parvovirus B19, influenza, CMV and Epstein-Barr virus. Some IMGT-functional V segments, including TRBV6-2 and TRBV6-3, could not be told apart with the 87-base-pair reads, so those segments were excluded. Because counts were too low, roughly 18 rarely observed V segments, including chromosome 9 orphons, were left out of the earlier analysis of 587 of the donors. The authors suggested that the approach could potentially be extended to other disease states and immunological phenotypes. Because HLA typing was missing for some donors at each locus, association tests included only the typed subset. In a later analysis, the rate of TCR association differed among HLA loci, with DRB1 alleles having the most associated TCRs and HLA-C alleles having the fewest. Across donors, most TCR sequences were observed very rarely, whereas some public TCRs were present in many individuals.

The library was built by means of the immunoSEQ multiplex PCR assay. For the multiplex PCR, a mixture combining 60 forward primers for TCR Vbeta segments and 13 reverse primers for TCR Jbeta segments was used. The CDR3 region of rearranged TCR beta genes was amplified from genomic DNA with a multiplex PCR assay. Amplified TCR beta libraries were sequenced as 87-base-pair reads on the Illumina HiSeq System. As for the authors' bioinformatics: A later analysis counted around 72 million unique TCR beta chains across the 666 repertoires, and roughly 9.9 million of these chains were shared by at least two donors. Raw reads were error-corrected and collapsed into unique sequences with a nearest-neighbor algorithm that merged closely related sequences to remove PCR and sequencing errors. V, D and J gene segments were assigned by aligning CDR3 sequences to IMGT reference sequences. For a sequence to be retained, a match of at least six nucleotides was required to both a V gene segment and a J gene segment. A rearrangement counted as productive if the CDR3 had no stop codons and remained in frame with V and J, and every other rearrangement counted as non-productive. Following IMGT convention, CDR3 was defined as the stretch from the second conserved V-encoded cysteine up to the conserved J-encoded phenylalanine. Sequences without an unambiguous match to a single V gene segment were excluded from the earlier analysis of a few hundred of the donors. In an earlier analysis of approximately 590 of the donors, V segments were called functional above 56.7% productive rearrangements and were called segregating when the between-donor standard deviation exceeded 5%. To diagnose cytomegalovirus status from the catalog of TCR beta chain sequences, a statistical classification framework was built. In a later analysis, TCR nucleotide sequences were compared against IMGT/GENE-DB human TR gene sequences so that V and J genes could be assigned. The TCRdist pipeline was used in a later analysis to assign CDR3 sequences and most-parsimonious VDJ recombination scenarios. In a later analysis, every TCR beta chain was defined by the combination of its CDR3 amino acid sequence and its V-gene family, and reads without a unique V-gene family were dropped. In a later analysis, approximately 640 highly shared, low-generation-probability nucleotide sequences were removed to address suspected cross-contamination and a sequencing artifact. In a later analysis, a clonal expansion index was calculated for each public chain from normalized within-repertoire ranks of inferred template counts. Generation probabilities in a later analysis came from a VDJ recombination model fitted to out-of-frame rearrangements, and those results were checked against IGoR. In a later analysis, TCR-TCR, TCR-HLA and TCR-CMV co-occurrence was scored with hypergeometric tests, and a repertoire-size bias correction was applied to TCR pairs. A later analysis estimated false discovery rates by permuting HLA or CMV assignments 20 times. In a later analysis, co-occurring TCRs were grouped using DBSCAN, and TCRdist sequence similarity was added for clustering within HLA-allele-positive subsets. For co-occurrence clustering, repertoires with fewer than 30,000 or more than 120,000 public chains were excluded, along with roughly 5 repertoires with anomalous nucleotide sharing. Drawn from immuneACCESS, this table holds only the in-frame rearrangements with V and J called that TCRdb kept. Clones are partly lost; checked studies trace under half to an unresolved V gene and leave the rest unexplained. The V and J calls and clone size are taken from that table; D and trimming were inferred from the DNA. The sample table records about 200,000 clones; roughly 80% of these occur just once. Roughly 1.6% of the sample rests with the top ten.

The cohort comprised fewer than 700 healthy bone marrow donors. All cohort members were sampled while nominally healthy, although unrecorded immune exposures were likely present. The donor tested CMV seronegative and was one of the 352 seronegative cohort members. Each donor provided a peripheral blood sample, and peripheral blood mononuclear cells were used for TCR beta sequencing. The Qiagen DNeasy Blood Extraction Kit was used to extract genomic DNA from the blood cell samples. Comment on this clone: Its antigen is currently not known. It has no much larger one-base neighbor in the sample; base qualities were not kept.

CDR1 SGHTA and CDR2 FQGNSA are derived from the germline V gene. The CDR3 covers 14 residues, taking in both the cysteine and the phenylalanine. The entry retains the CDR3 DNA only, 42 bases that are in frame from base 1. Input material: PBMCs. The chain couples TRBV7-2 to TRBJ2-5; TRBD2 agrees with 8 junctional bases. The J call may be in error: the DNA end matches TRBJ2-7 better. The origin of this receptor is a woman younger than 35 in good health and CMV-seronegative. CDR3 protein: CASTPGTRVNEQYF. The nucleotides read TGTGCCAGCACCCCGGGGACTAGGGTTAACGAGCAGTACTTC.